The present TCR beta chain was sequenced within a study of CD8+CD57+ T cells in acquired aplastic anemia. Whole-study context: The DNA of sorted CD4+ and CD8+ cells averaged around 3 ug. Study-level findings and limits: It was found that twenty-nine CD8+ CDR3 sequences were shared between patients and controls.

This clonotype was observed a single time. The target antigen is unknown. The CDR3 ends on some other residue instead of the conserved phenylalanine or tryptophan, so this is likely a read error. Profiles of TCR beta VDJ and CDR3 were generated from a genomic DNA template. TCRdb re-called the reads through MiXCR, storing one row per CDR3 protein. The sample yields just over 400,000 distinct CDR3 sequences, just under 70% seen once. CDR1 SGHTA and CDR2 FQGTGA come from the germline V gene. CDR3 length: 11 amino acids. The sequenced material came from sorted CD4+, CD8+, or CD8+CD57+ T cells (not recorded which) from PBMCs. The sequence derives from a human donor in good health, serving as a control. V gene TRBV7-3 combines with J gene TRBJ2-7; the D is unclear. In nucleotides, the CDR3 is TGTGCCGGCAGCTTGGGTTACGAGCAGTACTAC. This sequence encodes CAGSLGYEQYY.